This T cell receptor (beta chain) was sequenced in a study of regulatory T cells in long-lasting Graves disease. Time point noted: persistent/refractory GD, antithyroid drugs over 5 years with positive TRAb. Extracted PBMC RNA gave rise to the TCR library. Investigators prepared the TCR beta libraries by applying iRepertoire HTBI primers and Arm-PCR of CDR3 regions. Using its own MiXCR run on the multiplex PCR reads, TCRdb lists one record per CDR3 protein. This table has 700,000 or so distinct CDR3 sequences, about 32% appearing once. Germline V gene lookup returns CDR1 KGHSH and CDR2 LQKENI. The CDR3 spans 16 residues. V lost 3 bases, J lost 5 bases, and 9 bases stayed unmatched.

The source material was peripheral blood mononuclear cells (PBMCs), sampled when the disease was refractory, from a patient treated with antithyroid drugs. The chain joins TRBV18 to TRBJ2-5, with 10 bases fitting TRBD1. This receptor was identified in a female donor with Graves disease. CDR3 region: CASSPDWTGGLETQYF. The CDR3 region has the DNA TGTGCCAGCTCACCCGACTGGACAGGGGGTCTGGAGACCCAGTACTTC. The complete variable domain, with remaining parts taken from reference TRBV18 and TRBJ2-5, reads NAGVMQNPRHLVRRRGQEARLRCSPMKGHSHVYWYRQLPEEGLKFMVYLQKENIIDESGMPKERFSAEFPKEGPSILRIQQVVRGDSAAYFCASSPDWTGGLETQYFGPGTRLLVL.